This T cell receptor (beta chain) was sequenced for a study of shared T cell receptors in the human thymus. Germline V gene sequence: CDR1 SGHDT, CDR2 YYEEEE. Trimming took off 6 bases at V and 5 bases at J, with 12 bases between the two ends. CDR3 size: 13 residues. Sequenced by immunoSEQ multiplex PCR; TCRdb stores in-frame clones only, minus some. The repertoire includes about 660,000 clones, around 87% of them detected once, and roughly 0.0089% sits in the top ten. This sample was also put to use in a study of human thymus T cells. As reported in that work: The people who donated were healthy Finnish babies having corrective surgery for congenital heart defects. Thymus pieces cut out during corrective heart surgery were the tissue that was used. Highly overlapping thymic repertoires among unrelated individuals were reported in related research.

V usage is TRBV5-6 and J usage is TRBJ2-1; D is unresolved. This TCR derives from a boy under two years old with a congenital heart defect. The specimen was thymocytes. The CDR3 DNA is TGTGCCAGCACTAGAGAGACGGACAATGAGCAGTTCTTC. Translating gives CASTRETDNEQFF.